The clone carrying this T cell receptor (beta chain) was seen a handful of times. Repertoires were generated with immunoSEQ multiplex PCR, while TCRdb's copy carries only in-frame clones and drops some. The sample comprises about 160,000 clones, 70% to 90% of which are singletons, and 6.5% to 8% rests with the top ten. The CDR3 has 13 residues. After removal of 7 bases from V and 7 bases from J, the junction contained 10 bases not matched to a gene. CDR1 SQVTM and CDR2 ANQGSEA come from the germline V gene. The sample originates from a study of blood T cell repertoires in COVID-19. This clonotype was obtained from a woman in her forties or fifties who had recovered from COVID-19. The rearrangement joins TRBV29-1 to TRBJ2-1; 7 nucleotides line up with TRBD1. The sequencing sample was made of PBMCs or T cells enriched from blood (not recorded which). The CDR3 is CSAVRQGGNEQFF. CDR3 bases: TGCAGCGCCGTTCGACAGGGCGGAAATGAGCAGTTCTTC.